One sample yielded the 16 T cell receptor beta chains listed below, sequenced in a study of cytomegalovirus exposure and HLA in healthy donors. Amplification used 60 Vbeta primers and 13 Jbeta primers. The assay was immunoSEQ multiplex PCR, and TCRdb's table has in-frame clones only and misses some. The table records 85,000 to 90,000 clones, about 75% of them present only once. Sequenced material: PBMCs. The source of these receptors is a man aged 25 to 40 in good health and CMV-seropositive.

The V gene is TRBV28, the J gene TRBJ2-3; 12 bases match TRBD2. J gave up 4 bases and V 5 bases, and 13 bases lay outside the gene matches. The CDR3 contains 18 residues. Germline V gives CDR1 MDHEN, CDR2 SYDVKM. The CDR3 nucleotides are TGTGCCAGCAGTCTCTATGGGTCTAGCGGGGGGGCCCCAGATACGCAGTATTTT. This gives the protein CASSLYGSSGGAPDTQYF. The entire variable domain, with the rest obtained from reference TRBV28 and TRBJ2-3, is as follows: DVKVTQSSRYLVKRTGEKVFLECVQDMDHENMFWYRQDPGLGLRLIYFSYDVKMKEKGDIPEGYSVSREKKERFSLILESASTNQTSMYLCASSLYGSSGGAPDTQYFGPGTRLTVL.

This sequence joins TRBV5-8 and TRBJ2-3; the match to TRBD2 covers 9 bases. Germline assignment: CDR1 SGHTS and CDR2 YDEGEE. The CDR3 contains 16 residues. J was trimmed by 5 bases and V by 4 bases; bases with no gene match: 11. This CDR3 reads CASSRTGTSLGDTQYF. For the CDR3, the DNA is TGTGCCAGCAGCCGGACCGGGACTAGCTTAGGAGATACGCAGTATTTT.

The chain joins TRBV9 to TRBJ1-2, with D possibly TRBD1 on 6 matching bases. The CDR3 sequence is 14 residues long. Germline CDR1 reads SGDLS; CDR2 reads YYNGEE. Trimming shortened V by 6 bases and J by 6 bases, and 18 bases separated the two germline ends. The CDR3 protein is CASTRYGGADGYTF. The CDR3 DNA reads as TGTGCCAGCACAAGATACGGGGGGGCCGATGGCTACACCTTC.

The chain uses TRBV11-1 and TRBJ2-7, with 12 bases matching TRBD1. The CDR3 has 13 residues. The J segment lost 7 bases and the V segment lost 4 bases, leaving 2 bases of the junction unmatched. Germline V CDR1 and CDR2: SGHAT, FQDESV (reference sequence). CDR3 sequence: CASSWGQGAEQYF. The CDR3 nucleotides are TGTGCCAGCAGCTGGGGACAGGGGGCTGAGCAGTACTTC.

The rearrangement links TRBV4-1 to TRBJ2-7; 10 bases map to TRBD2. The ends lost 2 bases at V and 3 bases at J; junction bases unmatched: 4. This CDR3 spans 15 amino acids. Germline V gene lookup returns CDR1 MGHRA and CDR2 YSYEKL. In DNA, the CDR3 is TGCGCCAGCAGCCAAACTAGCGGGGTCCACTACGAGCAGTACTTC. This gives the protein CASSQTSGVHYEQYF.

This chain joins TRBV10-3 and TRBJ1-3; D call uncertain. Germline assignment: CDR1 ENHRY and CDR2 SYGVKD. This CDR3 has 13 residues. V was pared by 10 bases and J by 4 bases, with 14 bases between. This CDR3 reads CATLISGGNTIYF. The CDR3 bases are TGTGCCACTTTGATAAGCGGGGGAAACACCATATATTTT.

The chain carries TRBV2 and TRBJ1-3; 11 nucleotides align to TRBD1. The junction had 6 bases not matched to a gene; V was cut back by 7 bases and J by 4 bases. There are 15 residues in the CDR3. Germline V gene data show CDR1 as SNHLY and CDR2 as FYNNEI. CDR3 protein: CASTWDRGIGNTIYF. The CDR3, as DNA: TGTGCCAGCACGTGGGACAGGGGGATCGGAAACACCATATATTTT.

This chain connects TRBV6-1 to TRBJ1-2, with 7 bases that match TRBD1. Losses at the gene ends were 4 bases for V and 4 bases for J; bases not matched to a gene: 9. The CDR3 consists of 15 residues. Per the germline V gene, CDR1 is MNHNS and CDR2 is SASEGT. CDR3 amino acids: CASSANRDSFYGYTF. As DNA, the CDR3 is TGTGCCAGCAGTGCCAACCGGGACAGCTTCTATGGCTACACCTTC.

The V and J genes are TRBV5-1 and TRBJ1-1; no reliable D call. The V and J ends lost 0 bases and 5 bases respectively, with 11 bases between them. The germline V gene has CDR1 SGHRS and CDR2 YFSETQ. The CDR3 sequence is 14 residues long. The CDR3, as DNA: TGCGCCAGCAGCTTGGGAAGGATGCGGACTGAAGCTTTCTTT. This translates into CASSLGRMRTEAFF.

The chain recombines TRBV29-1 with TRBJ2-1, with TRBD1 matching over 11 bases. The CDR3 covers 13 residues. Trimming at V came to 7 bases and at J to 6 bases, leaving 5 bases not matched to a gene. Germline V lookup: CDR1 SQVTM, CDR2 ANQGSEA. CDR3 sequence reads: CSGDRGVTNEQFF. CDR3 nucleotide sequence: TGCAGCGGGGACAGGGGGGTTACCAATGAGCAGTTCTTC.

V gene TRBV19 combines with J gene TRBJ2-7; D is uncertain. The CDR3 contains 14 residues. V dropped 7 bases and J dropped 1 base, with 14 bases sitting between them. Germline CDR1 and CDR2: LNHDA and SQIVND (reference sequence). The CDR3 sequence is CASTSAIGSYEQYF. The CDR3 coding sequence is TGTGCCAGTACGAGCGCCATAGGTTCCTACGAGCAGTACTTC.

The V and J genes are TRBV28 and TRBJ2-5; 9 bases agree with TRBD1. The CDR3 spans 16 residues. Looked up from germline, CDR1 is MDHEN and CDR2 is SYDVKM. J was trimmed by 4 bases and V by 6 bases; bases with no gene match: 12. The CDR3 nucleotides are TGTGCCAGCAGCCCTCCACAGGGGGCTAAACGAGAGACCCAGTACTTC. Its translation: CASSPPQGAKRETQYF.

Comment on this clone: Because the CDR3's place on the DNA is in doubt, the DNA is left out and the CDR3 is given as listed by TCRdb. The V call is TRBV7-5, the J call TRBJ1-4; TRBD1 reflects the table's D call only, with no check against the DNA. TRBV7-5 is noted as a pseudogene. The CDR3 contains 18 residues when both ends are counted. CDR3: CARSQQTPFGTGNEKLFF.

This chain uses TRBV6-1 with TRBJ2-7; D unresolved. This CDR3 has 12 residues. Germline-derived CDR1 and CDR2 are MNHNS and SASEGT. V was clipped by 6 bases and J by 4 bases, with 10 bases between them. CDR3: CASRHRTYEQYF. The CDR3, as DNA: TGTGCCAGCAGGCACAGAACTTACGAGCAGTACTTC.

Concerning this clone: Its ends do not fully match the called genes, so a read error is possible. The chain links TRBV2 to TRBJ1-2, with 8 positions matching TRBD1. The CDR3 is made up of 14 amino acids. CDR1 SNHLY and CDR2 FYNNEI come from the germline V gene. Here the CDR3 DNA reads TGTGCCAGAAGTGAGGACAGGGAAGGCTATGGCTACACCTTC. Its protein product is CARSEDREGYGYTF.

CDR3 amino acids: CASSSTGRANTGELFF. The DNA of the CDR3 is TGTGCCAGCAGTTCAACTGGCCGGGCGAACACCGGGGAGCTGTTTTTT. V is TRBV27 and J is TRBJ2-2; D uncertain. Germline CDR1 and CDR2: MNHEY and SMNVEV (reference sequence). The CDR3 totals 16 residues. Deletions cut 4 bases from V and 0 bases from J, with 12 bases between.